The clone carrying this TCR beta chain was seen a few times. The sample is drawn from a study of T-cell reconstitution after alpha-beta-depleted transplantation in children. A library of TCRbeta sequences, prepared with unique molecular identifiers, was generated. TCRdb reanalysed the PCR reads using MiXCR and keeps one entry per CDR3 protein. The sample lists hundreds of thousands of distinct CDR3 sequences; about 12% were seen once. From germline, CDR1 is WNHNN and CDR2 SYGVQD (reference sequence). The CDR3 consists of 15 residues. Unmatched junction bases numbered 3, after V lost 0 bases and J lost 6 bases.

This TCR came from a girl aged 2-10 years with congenital amegakaryocytic thrombocytopenia, due to receive a stem cell transplant. V and J are TRBV10-1 and TRBJ2-1; 9 bases line up with TRBD2. The material sequenced was PBMCs, taken before TCRalphabeta/CD19-depleted stem cell transplant. The CDR3 nucleotides read TGCGCCAGCAGTGAGTCGGCTAGCGGGACCAATGAGCAGTTCTTC. This translates into CASSESASGTNEQFF.